This TCR beta chain was recorded in a study of CD8 T cells in Susac syndrome. The RNA input was 0.5 to 1 ug, and it was reverse transcribed with random hexamers. The TCR beta CDR3 was amplified by immunoSEQ multiplex PCR across 54 Vbeta, 13 Jbeta. TCRdb itself ran the immunoSEQ multiplex PCR reads through MiXCR, one entry per CDR3 protein. The sample shows about 150,000 distinct CDR3 sequences, 85% to 95% of them seen only once. The CDR3 runs to 13 residues. V was trimmed by 8 bases and J by 6 bases, leaving 14 bases between them. Isolation of CD8+ and CD4+ T cells was performed negatively, whereas enrichment of TEMRA cells was done by FACS.

This sequence was found in a human donor with Susac syndrome. Sequencing was done on a sample of CD4+ T cells from PBMCs. The genes are TRBV23-1 and TRBJ2-1; weak D call: TRBD1 (5 bases). TRBV23-1 falls under the ORF class, with uncertain function. The CDR3 nucleotides are TGCGCCAGCTACAATAAAGGGGTCAATGAGCAGTTCTTC. This gives the protein CASYNKGVNEQFF.